This TCR beta chain was sequenced for a study of shared clonotypes between healthy human individuals. For each subset, genomic DNA was distributed in equal portions over several immunoSEQ plates. Produced via immunoSEQ multiplex PCR; TCRdb's table is partial and in-frame only. The sample records about a million clones, around 76% being singletons. This CDR3 spans 17 amino acids. From germline, CDR1 is LGHNA and CDR2 YSLEER. V lost 1 base, J lost 1 base, and 4 bases stayed unmatched. The sample taken for sequencing was memory CD4+ T cells sorted from blood. Noted subset: CD45RA-negative fraction. This chain joins TRBV4-3 and TRBJ2-1; TRBD2 matches at 10 bases. The clonotype comes from a man aged 18 to 30 in good health. CDR3 coding DNA: TGCGCCAGCAGCCAAGGAAGACTAGCGGGTTCCTACAATGAGCAGTTCTTC. Its translation is CASSQGRLAGSYNEQFF.